Shown below are 20 T cell receptor beta chains from a single sample sequenced in a study of metastatic and nonmetastatic thyroid tumors (dated by TCRdb to between 2020 and 2021). The receptor library was made with PCR. Sequencing was performed on an Illumina HiSeq 4000. TCRdb handled the public reads itself, with Q25 trimming in fastp and clone calling in MiXCR, and kept productive beta chains. This sample gives some 17,000 clones in total; around 30% of them show up just once. Of the sample, about 16% is held by the ten largest clones. No patient had received any treatment before thyroid surgery. Sample: tumor tissue. The receptors were sampled from a female donor with papillary thyroid cancer or a benign thyroid nodule (not recorded which). Some clones in this sample may be carry-over from other donors' samples.

The V and J genes are TRBV7-2 and TRBJ2-3; 7 nucleotides align to TRBD1. Germline trimming cut 1 base from V and 8 bases from J; bases unmatched to any gene: 3. Per the germline V gene, CDR1 is SGHTA and CDR2 is FQGNSA. CDR3 length: 13 residues. DNA of the CDR3: TGTGCCAGCAGCTTAGGAGGGGGCGGTACGCAGTATTTT. Translation gives CASSLGGGGTQYF.

The V and J genes are TRBV4-1 and TRBJ2-7, with D unresolved. This CDR3 has 15 residues. Per germline, CDR1 MGHRA and CDR2 YSYEKL. The V end lost 0 bases, the J end lost 3 bases, and 12 bases lay between the germline ends. CDR3 in amino acids: CASSQDRRLFYEQYF. Written as DNA, the CDR3 is TGCGCCAGCAGCCAAGATAGGAGACTGTTCTACGAGCAGTACTTC.

Relative to its sample, this clone is medium-sized. The V gene is TRBV7-3, the J gene TRBJ2-6; 10 nucleotides line up with TRBD2. This CDR3 is 19 amino acids long. Germline CDR1 SGHTA, CDR2 FQGTGA. With 4 bases clipped from V and 1 base from J, the junction kept 10 bases outside the gene matches. The CDR3 DNA follows: TGTGCCAGCAGCTCGTATCGATCTAGCGGGAGTTCTGGGGCCAACGTCCTGACTTTC. Residues: CASSSYRSSGSSGANVLTF.

This clone was found a few times. This could be a read error, since a much larger clone is one nucleotide away. This rearrangement joins TRBV5-1 to TRBJ2-5; 9 nucleotides align to TRBD1. Unmatched junction bases numbered 5, after V lost 3 bases and J lost 5 bases. The CDR3 extends over 14 amino acids. Germline values: CDR1 SGHRS, CDR2 YFSETQ. The CDR3 is CASSSTGGGETQYF. Here the CDR3 DNA reads TGCGCCAGCAGCTCAACAGGGGGCGGTGAGACCCAGTACTTC.

The chain carries TRBV5-5 and TRBJ1-5; weak D call: TRBD1 (5 bases). CDR1 is SGHKS, CDR2 YYEKEE, per germline (reference sequence). CDR3 size: 12 residues. V was trimmed by 4 bases and J by 7 bases, leaving 9 bases between them. The CDR3 nucleotides are TGTGCCAGCAGCCGCGGGGGACAGCCCCAGCATTTT. Amino acid sequence: CASSRGGQPQHF.

This clone appeared once. V is TRBV20-1 and J is TRBJ1-5; no clear D gene. The germline V gene encodes CDR1 DFQATT and CDR2 SNEGSKA (reference sequence). The V and J ends lost 3 bases and 2 bases respectively, with 8 bases between them. The CDR3 spans 13 residues. The CDR3 is CSARHDGNQPQHF. In DNA, the CDR3 is TGCAGTGCTAGGCATGACGGCAATCAGCCCCAGCATTTT.

This clone was seen a few times. This chain connects TRBV12-3 or TRBV12-4 to TRBJ2-2, with D tentatively TRBD2 (6 bases). The length of the CDR3 is 15 residues. V was clipped by 6 bases and J by 0 bases, with 11 bases between them. The CDR3 here is CASRSSDTNTGELFF. CDR3 nucleotide sequence: TGTGCCAGCAGGTCTAGCGATACGAACACCGGGGAGCTGTTTTTT.

The chain is built from TRBV4-2 and TRBJ2-5, with a tentative D call TRBD2 (5 bases). CDR3 length: 13 amino acids. Germline V CDR1 and CDR2: LGHNA, YNFKEQ. With 2 bases removed from V and 2 bases from J, the gap between germline ends came to 6 bases. The CDR3 bases are TGTGCCAGCAGCCAATGGACTCAAGAGACCCAGTACTTC. Its translation: CASSQWTQETQYF.

This clone was counted a few times. The chain links TRBV28 to TRBJ1-2, with TRBD1 matching 7 bases. With V trimmed by 7 bases and J by 4 bases, 9 bases remained unmatched. The CDR3 spans 14 residues. The germline gives CDR1 MDHEN, CDR2 SYDVKM. The CDR3 is CASISGGSPYGYTF. DNA of the CDR3: TGTGCCAGCATCTCAGGGGGATCTCCCTATGGCTACACCTTC.

This clone was observed many times. The chain couples TRBV6-2 or TRBV6-3 to TRBJ2-7; 7 nucleotides line up with TRBD2. The CDR3 loop spans 15 amino acids. Germline V gene sequence: CDR1 MNHEY, CDR2 SVGEGT. The ends lost 1 base at V and 2 bases at J; junction bases unmatched: 5. CDR3 amino acids: CASSYWASGPYEQYF. The CDR3 bases are TGTGCCAGCAGTTACTGGGCTAGCGGCCCCTACGAGCAGTACTTC.

By sample share, this clone is medium-sized. This sequence joins TRBV28 and TRBJ2-7, with 14 bases that match TRBD2. V lost 5 bases and J lost 12; bases outside the gene matches: 6. The CDR3 contains 13 residues. In germline, CDR1 is MDHEN, CDR2 SYDVKM. In DNA, the CDR3 is TGTGCCAGCAGTAGACTAGCGGGAGGGCGCGTGTACTTC. It encodes CASSRLAGGRVYF.

The chain couples TRBV7-2 to TRBJ2-7; 7 bases are a match to TRBD1. The J segment lost 2 bases and the V segment lost 5 bases, leaving 9 bases of the junction unmatched. CDR1 and CDR2 from the germline V gene are SGHTA and FQGNSA. The CDR3 sequence is 15 residues long. This CDR3 is CASSPTVTGPYEQYF. CDR3 coding DNA: TGTGCCAGCAGCCCCACCGTGACAGGGCCCTACGAGCAGTACTTC.

This clone is termed medium-sized. This chain joins TRBV6-5 and TRBJ2-1; possibly TRBD1 for D (8 bases). Trimming left V 2 bases short and J 2 bases short, with 13 bases between. The CDR3 contains 16 residues. Germline V gives CDR1 MNHEY, CDR2 SVGAGI. The chain's CDR3 is CASSYGQGGAYNEQFF. CDR3 bases: TGTGCCAGCAGTTACGGACAGGGAGGGGCCTACAATGAGCAGTTCTTC.

Concerning this clone: It may be a read error: a sequence one base away is much more abundant. For the CDR3, the DNA is TGCGCCAGCAGCTTTGGAGGGGGCGCCAAAAACATTCAGTACTTC. The encoded protein is CASSFGGGAKNIQYF. The chain recombines TRBV5-1 with TRBJ2-4, with D tentatively TRBD1 (7 bases). From germline, CDR1 is SGHRS and CDR2 YFSETQ. This CDR3 spans 15 amino acids. The germline V and J ends were trimmed by 2 bases and 1 base, with 10 bases remaining between them.

By share of the sample, this clone is medium-sized. The chain is built from TRBV28 and TRBJ2-7, with 7 bases lining up with TRBD1. The V and J ends lost 7 bases and 4 bases, in that order; junction bases with no gene match: 10. Germline V gene lookup returns CDR1 MDHEN and CDR2 SYDVKM. This CDR3 is 14 amino acids long. CDR3 bases: TGTGCCAGCACCTTATCAGGGACAGAGTACGAGCAGTACTTC. Protein product: CASTLSGTEYEQYF.

This chain uses TRBV4-1 with TRBJ2-7, with D possibly being TRBD1 or TRBD2 (6 bases each). V gave up 1 base and J gave up 4 bases, with 11 bases separating them. Germline CDR1 MGHRA, CDR2 YSYEKL. This CDR3 has 14 amino acids. DNA for the CDR3: TGCGCCAGCAGCCAAGGGGGGCGGGGTTACGAGCAGTACTTC. This gives the protein CASSQGGRGYEQYF.

The chain couples TRBV28 to TRBJ2-7; 8 nucleotides match TRBD1. V was clipped by 6 bases and J by 3 bases; unmatched bases: 7. CDR3 length: 14 amino acids. Germline CDR1 is MDHEN and CDR2 is SYDVKM. The CDR3 nucleotides read TGTGCCAGCAGGGTGTGGACAGGGAGCTACGAGCAGTACTTC. Translating gives CASRVWTGSYEQYF.

The V call is TRBV3-1, the J call TRBJ1-1; D is unresolved. CDR1 and CDR2 (germline): LGHDT, YNNKEL (reference sequence). V was trimmed by 1 base and J by 4 bases, leaving 13 bases between them. CDR3 length: 15 amino acids. CDR3 DNA sequence: TGTGCCAGCAGCCAAGGGAGGCGTTGGACCACTGAAGCTTTCTTT. It codes for CASSQGRRWTTEAFF.

This clone was detected many times. The chain has TRBV2 and TRBJ1-4; the D gene is possibly TRBD1 (6 bases). V was clipped by 7 bases and J by 5 bases, with 17 bases between them. The CDR3 has 15 amino acids. Germline V CDR1 and CDR2: SNHLY, FYNNEI. The CDR3 DNA reads as TGTGCCAGCACCCCTGGACAGTGGGGCAATGAAAAACTGTTTTTT. Amino acids: CASTPGQWGNEKLFF.

This clone was observed a handful of times. The rearrangement joins TRBV28 to TRBJ2-3, with D perhaps matching TRBD2 (5 bases). Trimming took 5 bases from V and 0 from J, leaving 12 bases between them. This CDR3 region has 15 residues. Germline lookup yields CDR1 MDHEN and CDR2 SYDVKM. This CDR3 reads CASSPPGISTDTQYF. CDR3 sequence (DNA): TGTGCCAGCAGTCCCCCCGGGATTAGCACAGATACGCAGTATTTT. Full variable domain (missing parts from reference TRBV28 and TRBJ2-3): DVKVTQSSRYLVKRTGEKVFLECVQDMDHENMFWYRQDPGLGLRLIYFSYDVKMKEKGDIPEGYSVSREKKERFSLILESASTNQTSMYLCASSPPGISTDTQYFGPGTRLTVL.